A single TCR beta chain is shown here with its context. Its matching antigen is unknown. The data belong to a study of OX40 agonist ivuxolimab in advanced cancers. Study-level results: What antigens the expanded peripheral T cells recognized was never established.

Trimming took 5 bases from V and 7 from J, leaving 13 bases between them. The germline gives CDR1 SGHDT, CDR2 YYEEEE. The CDR3 totals 13 residues. TCRdb's copy holds only in-frame clones and misses some; the assay was immunoSEQ multiplex PCR. This sample carries approximately 50,000 clones, 84% of them seen once, and the ten largest clones take roughly 0.6%. This rearrangement joins TRBV5-6 to TRBJ2-1; the D is unclear. The receptor was derived from an adult with an advanced solid tumor such as melanoma, head and neck, liver or kidney cancer. The source was CD4+ or CD8+ T cells sorted from blood, collected in a trial of the OX40 agonist ivuxolimab. CDR3 DNA sequence: TGTGCCAGCAGTCCGGACCTGGGGAATGAGCAGTTCTTC. Encoded protein: CASSPDLGNEQFF.